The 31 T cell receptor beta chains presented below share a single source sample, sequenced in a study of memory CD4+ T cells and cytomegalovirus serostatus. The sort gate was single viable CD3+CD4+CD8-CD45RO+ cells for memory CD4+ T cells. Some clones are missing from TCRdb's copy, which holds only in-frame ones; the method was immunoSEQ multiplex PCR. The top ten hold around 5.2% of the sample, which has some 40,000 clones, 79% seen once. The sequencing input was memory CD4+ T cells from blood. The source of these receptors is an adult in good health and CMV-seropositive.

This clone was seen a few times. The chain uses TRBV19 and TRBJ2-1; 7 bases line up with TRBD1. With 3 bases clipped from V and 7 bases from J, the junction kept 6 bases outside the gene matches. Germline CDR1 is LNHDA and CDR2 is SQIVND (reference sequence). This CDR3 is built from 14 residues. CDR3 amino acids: CASSINRGGNEQFF. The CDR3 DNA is TGTGCCAGTAGTATCAACAGGGGCGGAAATGAGCAGTTCTTC.

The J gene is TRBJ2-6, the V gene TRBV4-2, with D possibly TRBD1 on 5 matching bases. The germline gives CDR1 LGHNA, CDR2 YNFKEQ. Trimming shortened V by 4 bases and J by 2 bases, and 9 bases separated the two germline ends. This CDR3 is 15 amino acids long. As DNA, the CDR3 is TGTGCCAGCAGCCCCGACAGAACTGGGGCCAACGTCCTGACTTTC. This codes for CASSPDRTGANVLTF.

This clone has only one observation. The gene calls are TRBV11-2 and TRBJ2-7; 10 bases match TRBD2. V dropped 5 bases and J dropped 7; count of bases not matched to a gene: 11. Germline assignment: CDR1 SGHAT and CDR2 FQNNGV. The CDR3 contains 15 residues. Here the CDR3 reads CASSAEPSGSWEQYF. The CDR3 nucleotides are TGTGCCAGCAGCGCAGAGCCTAGCGGGAGTTGGGAGCAGTACTTC.

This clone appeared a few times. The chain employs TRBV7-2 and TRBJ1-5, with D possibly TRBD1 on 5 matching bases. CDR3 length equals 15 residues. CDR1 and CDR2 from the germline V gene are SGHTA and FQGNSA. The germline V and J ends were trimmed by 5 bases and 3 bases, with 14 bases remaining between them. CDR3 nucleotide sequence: TGTGCCAGCAGCCGAGCGGGACGGCCCAATCAGCCCCAGCATTTT. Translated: CASSRAGRPNQPQHF.

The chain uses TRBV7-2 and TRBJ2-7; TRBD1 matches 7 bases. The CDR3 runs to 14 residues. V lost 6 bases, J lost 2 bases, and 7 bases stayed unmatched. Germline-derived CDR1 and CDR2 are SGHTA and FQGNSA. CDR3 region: CASRTVRGPYEQYF. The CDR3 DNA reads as TGTGCCAGCAGAACGGTGAGGGGGCCCTACGAGCAGTACTTC.

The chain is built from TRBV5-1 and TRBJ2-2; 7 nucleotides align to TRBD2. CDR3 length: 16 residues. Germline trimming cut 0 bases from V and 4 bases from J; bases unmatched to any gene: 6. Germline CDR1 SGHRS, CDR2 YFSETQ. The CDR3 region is CASSLAQQRGTGELFF. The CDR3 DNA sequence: TGCGCCAGCAGCTTGGCCCAGCAGCGGGGCACCGGGGAGCTGTTTTTT.

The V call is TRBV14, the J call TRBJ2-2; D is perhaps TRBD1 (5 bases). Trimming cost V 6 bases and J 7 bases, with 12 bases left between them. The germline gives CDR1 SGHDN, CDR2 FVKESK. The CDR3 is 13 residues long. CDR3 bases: TGTGCCAGCAGTCTCCAGGGAATCGGGGAGCTGTTTTTT. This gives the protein CASSLQGIGELFF.

CDR3 sequence: CASSRPRLGTSGNEQFF. CDR3 nucleotides: TGTGCCAGCAGTAGGCCAAGGTTGGGGACTAGCGGGAATGAGCAGTTCTTC. V gene TRBV28 combines with J gene TRBJ2-1, with TRBD2 matching 12 bases. V lost 5 bases and J lost 7; bases outside the gene matches: 12. There are 17 residues in the CDR3. Germline assignment: CDR1 MDHEN and CDR2 SYDVKM.

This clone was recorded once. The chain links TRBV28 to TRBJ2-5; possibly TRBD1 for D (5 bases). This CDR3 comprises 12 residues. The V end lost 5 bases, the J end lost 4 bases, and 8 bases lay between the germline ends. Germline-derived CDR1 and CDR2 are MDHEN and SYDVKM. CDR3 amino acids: CASSRQTETQYF. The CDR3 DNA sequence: TGTGCCAGCAGTCGACAGACAGAGACCCAGTACTTC.

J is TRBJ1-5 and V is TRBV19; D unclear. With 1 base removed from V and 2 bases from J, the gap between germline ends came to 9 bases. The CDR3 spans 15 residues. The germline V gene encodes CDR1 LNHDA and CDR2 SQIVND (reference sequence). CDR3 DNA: TGTGCCAGTAGTATAGGGGCAGATGGCAATCAGCCCCAGCATTTT. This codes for CASSIGADGNQPQHF.

In DNA, the CDR3 is TGTGCCAGCTCACAGGGATCCAACACTGAAGCTTTCTTT. It encodes CASSQGSNTEAFF. The chain combines TRBV18 with TRBJ1-1; D call uncertain. The V end lost 4 bases, the J end lost 2 bases, and 8 bases lay between the germline ends. Germline CDR1 KGHSH, CDR2 LQKENI. This CDR3 contains 13 residues.

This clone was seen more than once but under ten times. CDR3 residues: CSAGGGDGLNTEAFF. The CDR3 coding sequence is TGCAGCGCCGGAGGGGGGGACGGCCTAAACACTGAAGCTTTCTTT. The chain links TRBV29-1 to TRBJ1-1, with D possibly being TRBD1 (6 bases). Germline assignment: CDR1 SQVTM and CDR2 ANQGSEA. Trimming shortened V by 7 bases and J by 2 bases, and 20 bases separated the two germline ends. The CDR3 spans 15 residues.

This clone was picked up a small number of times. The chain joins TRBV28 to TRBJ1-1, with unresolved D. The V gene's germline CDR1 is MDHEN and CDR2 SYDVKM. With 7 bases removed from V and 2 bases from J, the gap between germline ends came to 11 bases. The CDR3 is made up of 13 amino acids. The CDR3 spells CASNVGINTEAFF. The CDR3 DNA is TGTGCCAGCAACGTGGGGATAAACACTGAAGCTTTCTTT.

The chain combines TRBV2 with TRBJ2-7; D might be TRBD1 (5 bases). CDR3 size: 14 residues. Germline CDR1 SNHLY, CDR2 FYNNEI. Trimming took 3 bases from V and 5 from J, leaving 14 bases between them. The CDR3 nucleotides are TGTGCCAGCAGTGAGCAGGGCCTTCGGGACGAGCAGTACTTC. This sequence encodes CASSEQGLRDEQYF.

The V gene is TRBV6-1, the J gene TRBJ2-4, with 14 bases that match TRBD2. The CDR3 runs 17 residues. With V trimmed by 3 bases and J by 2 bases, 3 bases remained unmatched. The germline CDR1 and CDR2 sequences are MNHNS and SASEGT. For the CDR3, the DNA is TGTGCCAGCAGTGACAGACTAGCGGGGGGGCCCAAAAACATTCAGTACTTC. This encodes CASSDRLAGGPKNIQYF.

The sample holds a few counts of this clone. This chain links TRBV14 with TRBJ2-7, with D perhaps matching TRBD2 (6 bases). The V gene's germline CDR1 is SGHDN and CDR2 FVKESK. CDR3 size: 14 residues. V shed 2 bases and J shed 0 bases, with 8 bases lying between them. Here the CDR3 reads CASSQRDFSYEQYF. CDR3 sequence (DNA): TGTGCCAGCAGCCAAAGGGACTTCTCCTACGAGCAGTACTTC.

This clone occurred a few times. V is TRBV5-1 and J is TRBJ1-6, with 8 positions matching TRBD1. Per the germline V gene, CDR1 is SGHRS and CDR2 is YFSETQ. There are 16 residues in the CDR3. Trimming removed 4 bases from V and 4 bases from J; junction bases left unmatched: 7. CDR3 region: CASSPGGNGYNSPLHF. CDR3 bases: TGCGCCAGCAGCCCAGGGGGCAATGGATATAATTCACCCCTCCACTTT.

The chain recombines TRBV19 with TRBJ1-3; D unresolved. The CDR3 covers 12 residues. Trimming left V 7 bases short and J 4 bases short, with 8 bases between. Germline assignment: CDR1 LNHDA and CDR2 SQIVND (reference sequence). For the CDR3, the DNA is TGTGCCAGTAAGACACCGGGAAACACCATATATTTT. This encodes CASKTPGNTIYF.

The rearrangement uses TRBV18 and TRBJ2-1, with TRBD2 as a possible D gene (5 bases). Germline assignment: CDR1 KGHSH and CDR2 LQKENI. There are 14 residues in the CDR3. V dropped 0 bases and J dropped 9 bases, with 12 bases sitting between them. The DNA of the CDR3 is TGTGCCAGCTCACCACCCGGGGTTCGGGGTGAGCAGTTCTTC. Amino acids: CASSPPGVRGEQFF.

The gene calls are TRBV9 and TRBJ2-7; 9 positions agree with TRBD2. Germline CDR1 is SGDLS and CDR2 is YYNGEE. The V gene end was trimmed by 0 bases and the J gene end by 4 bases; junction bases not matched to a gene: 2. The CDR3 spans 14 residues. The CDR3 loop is CASSVGGRAYEQYF. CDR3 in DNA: TGTGCCAGCAGCGTAGGCGGGAGGGCATACGAGCAGTACTTC.

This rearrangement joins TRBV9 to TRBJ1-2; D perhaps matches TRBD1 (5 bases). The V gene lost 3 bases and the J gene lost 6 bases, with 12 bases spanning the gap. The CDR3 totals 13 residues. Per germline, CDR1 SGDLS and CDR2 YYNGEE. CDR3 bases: TGTGCCAGCAGCGGGGCGTGGGGGAATGGCTACACCTTC. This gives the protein CASSGAWGNGYTF.

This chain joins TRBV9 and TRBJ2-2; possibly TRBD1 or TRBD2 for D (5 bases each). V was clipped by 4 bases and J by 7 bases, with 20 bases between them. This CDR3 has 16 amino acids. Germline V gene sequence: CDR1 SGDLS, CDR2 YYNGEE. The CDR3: CASSPRDHRLGGELFF. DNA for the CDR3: TGTGCCAGCAGCCCCCGGGACCATCGTCTGGGCGGGGAGCTGTTTTTT.

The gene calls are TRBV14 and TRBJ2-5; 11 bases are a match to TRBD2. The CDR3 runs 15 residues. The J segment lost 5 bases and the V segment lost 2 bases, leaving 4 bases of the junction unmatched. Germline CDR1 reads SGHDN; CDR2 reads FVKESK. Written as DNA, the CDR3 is TGTGCCAGCAGCCAAACTAGCGGGAGCTACGAGACCCAGTACTTC. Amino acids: CASSQTSGSYETQYF.

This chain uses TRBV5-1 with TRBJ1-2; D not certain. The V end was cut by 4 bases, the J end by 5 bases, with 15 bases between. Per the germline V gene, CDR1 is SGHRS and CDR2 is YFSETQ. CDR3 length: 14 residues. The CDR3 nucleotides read TGCGCCAGCAGCCCGACCAGTGGAGATTATGGCTACACCTTC. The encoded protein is CASSPTSGDYGYTF.

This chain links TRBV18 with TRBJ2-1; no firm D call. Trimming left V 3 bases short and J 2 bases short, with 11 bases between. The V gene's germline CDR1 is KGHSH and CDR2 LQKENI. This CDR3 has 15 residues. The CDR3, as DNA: TGTGCCAGCTCACCCTACGGGTCCACCTACAATGAGCAGTTCTTC. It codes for CASSPYGSTYNEQFF.

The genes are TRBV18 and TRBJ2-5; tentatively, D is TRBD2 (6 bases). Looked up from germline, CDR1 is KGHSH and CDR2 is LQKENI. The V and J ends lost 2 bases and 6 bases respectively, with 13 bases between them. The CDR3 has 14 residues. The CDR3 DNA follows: TGTGCCAGCTCACCAACCCGGGAGATTCAGACCCAGTACTTC. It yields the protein CASSPTREIQTQYF.

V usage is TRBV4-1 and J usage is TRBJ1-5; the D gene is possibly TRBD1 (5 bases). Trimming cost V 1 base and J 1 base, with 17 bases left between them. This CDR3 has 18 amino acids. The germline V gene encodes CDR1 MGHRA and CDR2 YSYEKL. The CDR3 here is CASSQVLARGRSNQPQHF. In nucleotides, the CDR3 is TGCGCCAGCAGCCAAGTTCTGGCTAGGGGTCGAAGCAATCAGCCCCAGCATTTT.

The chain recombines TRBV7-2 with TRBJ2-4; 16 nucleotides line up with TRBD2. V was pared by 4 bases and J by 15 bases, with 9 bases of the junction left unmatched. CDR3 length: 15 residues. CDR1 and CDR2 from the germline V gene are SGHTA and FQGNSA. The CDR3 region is CASSSGTSGGALAYF. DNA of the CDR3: TGTGCCAGCAGCTCCGGGACTAGCGGGGGGGCTTTGGCGTACTTC. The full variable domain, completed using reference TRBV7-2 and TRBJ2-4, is GAGVSQSPSNKVTEKGKDVELRCDPISGHTALYWYRQSLGQGLEFLIYFQGNSAPDKSGLPSDRFSAERTGGSVSTLTIQRTQQEDSAVYLCASSSGTSGGALAYFGAGTRLSVL.

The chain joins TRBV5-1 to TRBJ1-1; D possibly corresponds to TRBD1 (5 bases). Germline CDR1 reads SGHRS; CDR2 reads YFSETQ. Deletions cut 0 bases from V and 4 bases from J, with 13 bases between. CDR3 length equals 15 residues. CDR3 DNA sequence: TGCGCCAGCAGCTTGGCCACGGGGGGAGGCACTGAAGCTTTCTTT. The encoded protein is CASSLATGGGTEAFF.

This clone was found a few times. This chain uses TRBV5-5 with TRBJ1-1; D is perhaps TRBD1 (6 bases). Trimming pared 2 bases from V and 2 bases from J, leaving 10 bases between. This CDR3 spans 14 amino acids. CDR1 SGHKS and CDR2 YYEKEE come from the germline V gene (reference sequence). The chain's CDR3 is CASSFRGQNTEAFF. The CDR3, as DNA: TGTGCCAGCAGCTTCAGGGGACAAAACACTGAAGCTTTCTTT.

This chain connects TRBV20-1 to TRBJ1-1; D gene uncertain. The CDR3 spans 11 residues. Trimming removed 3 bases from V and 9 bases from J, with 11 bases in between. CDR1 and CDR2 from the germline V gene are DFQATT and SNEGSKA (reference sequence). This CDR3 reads CSASKQNQAFF. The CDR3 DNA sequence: TGCAGTGCTAGTAAACAGAATCAAGCTTTCTTT.